This T cell receptor (beta chain) was identified in a study of T-cell memory formation after mild COVID-19. V shed 5 bases and J shed 0 bases, with 23 bases lying between them. The CDR3 loop spans 18 amino acids. Germline V CDR1 and CDR2: SGHVS, FQNEAQ. Findings and limits, study-wide: The study found balanced CD4/CD8 in clones contracting day 15 to 85 and a CD4+ lean in later expanders. Some SARS-CoV-2-responding clones were already detected in memory before infection.

TCRdb reanalysed the 5' RACE reads using MiXCR and keeps one entry per CDR3 protein. In the table there are around 450,000 distinct CDR3 sequences, roughly 24% of which are singletons. Comments on this clonotype: Its target is unknown.

The TCR comes from an adult woman who had mild COVID-19 (a few samples of this study predate the infection). Cell type and time point are not known. The chain has TRBV7-8 and TRBJ2-7, with a tentative D call TRBD1 (6 bases). Sequenced input: PBMCs or a T cell subset sorted from them (not recorded which). This chain's CDR3 is CASSLLGDTIQPSYEQYF. CDR3 nucleotides: TGTGCCAGCAGCCTCCTGGGGGACACGATCCAACCCTCCTACGAGCAGTACTTC.